These T cell receptor beta chains were read from a single sample in a study of blood T cell repertoires in COVID-19. Produced via immunoSEQ multiplex PCR; TCRdb's table is partial and in-frame only. The top ten clones hold about 11% of a sample with approximately 100,000 clones, 70% to 85% of them seen once. Sequenced material: peripheral blood. The receptors here all came from a man aged 70 or older with active or convalescent COVID-19. CDR3s include the opening cysteine and the closing phenylalanine or tryptophan. Each record gives: CDR3 DNA, CDR3 protein, J gene, D gene, CDR3 length, clone size, V gene. D genes are given only for firm matches. Rows give clone size only sometimes, using once, few, many, or a class for an expanded clone.

CDR3nt: TGTGCCAGCAGACAGGGGGCGAGAGATTCACCCCTCCACTTT; CDR3aa: CASRQGARDSPLHF; j_gene: TRBJ1-6; d_gene: TRBD1; len: 14; abundance: -; v_gene: TRBV2
CDR3nt: TGTGCCAGCAGCTCCCGGCCGGGGGGCTACGAGCAGTACTTC; CDR3aa: CASSSRPGGYEQYF; j_gene: TRBJ2-7; d_gene: TRBD2; len: 14; abundance: -; v_gene: TRBV5-5
CDR3nt: TGCGCCAGCAGCACCTACAGGGGGACTAACTATGGCTACACCTTC; CDR3aa: CASSTYRGTNYGYTF; j_gene: TRBJ1-2; d_gene: TRBD1; len: 15; abundance: once; v_gene: TRBV5-1
CDR3nt: TGCGCCAGCAGCCCACTCTCTAGAGCTACCGGGGAGACCCAGTACTTC; CDR3aa: CASSPLSRATGETQYF; j_gene: TRBJ2-5; d_gene: -; len: 16; abundance: -; v_gene: TRBV5-1
CDR3nt: TGTGCCAGCAGCCGTACAGGGGCGCCAAATGAGCAGTTCTTC; CDR3aa: CASSRTGAPNEQFF; j_gene: TRBJ2-1; d_gene: TRBD1; len: 14; abundance: once; v_gene: TRBV9
CDR3nt: TGTGCCAGCAGCCACCGGGGGTCCCGCTCCGAGCAGTACTTC; CDR3aa: CASSHRGSRSEQYF; j_gene: TRBJ2-7; d_gene: -; len: 14; abundance: few; v_gene: TRBV11-3
CDR3nt: TGTGCCAGCAGACCGGACAGCAACACTGAAGCTTTCTTT; CDR3aa: CASRPDSNTEAFF; j_gene: TRBJ1-1; d_gene: -; len: 13; abundance: -; v_gene: TRBV7-8
CDR3nt: TGTGCCAGCAGCTCATCGACTAGCGGGGCTATACAAGAGACCCAGTACTTC; CDR3aa: CASSSSTSGAIQETQYF; j_gene: TRBJ2-5; d_gene: TRBD2; len: 17; abundance: -; v_gene: TRBV11-3
CDR3nt: TGTGCCAGTAGTAGAGGGTACTCTGGGGCCAACGTCCTGACTTTC; CDR3aa: CASSRGYSGANVLTF; j_gene: TRBJ2-6; d_gene: -; len: 15; abundance: -; v_gene: TRBV19
CDR3nt: TGTGCCAGCAGTGTTATAAGGACACGGGTGAACACTGAAGCTTTCTTT; CDR3aa: CASSVIRTRVNTEAFF; j_gene: TRBJ1-1; d_gene: -; len: 16; abundance: -; v_gene: TRBV2
CDR3nt: TGCGCCAGCAGCTTGCGGCTAGCGGGGGGCACCGGGGAGCTGTTTTTT; CDR3aa: CASSLRLAGGTGELFF; j_gene: TRBJ2-2; d_gene: TRBD2; len: 16; abundance: once; v_gene: TRBV5-1